The 5 T cell receptor beta chains below all came from one sample that was sequenced in a study of cytomegalovirus exposure and HLA in healthy donors. PCR used 60 Vbeta primers and 13 Jbeta primers. This table comes from immunoSEQ multiplex PCR, and its TCRdb copy is limited to in-frame clones, with some not included. The table lists roughly 93,000 clones, roughly four fifths of them singletons. The sample taken for sequencing was PBMCs. The receptors stem from a man aged 30-40 years in good health and CMV-seronegative.

This rearrangement joins TRBV7-6 to TRBJ1-1; TRBD1 might be the D (6 bases). V dropped 5 bases and J dropped 1 base, with 14 bases sitting between them. Per germline, CDR1 SGHVS and CDR2 FNYEAQ. This CDR3 is 15 amino acids long. CDR3 DNA: TGTGCCAGCAGCCAATGGGGACATACGAACACTGAAGCTTTCTTT. Protein product: CASSQWGHTNTEAFF.

The chain combines TRBV11-3 with TRBJ1-1; D gene ambiguous. Germline V gene lookup returns CDR1 SGHNT and CDR2 YENEEA. This CDR3 is built from 12 residues. V lost 3 bases, J lost 5 bases, and 7 bases lay in between. For the CDR3, the DNA is TGTGCCAGCAGCTTGTTCACAACTGAAGCTTTCTTT. This sequence encodes CASSLFTTEAFF.

The V call is TRBV5-4, the J call TRBJ1-6, with a possible D match to TRBD1 (6 bases). Germline V gene lookup returns CDR1 SGHNT and CDR2 YYREEE (reference sequence). V gave up 4 bases and J gave up 6 bases, with 14 bases separating them. This CDR3 region has 15 residues. CDR3 sequence reads: CASSLAGGGNSPLHF. CDR3 nucleotide sequence: TGTGCCAGCAGCCTGGCGGGGGGCGGTAATTCACCCCTCCACTTT.

The gene calls are TRBV19 and TRBJ2-1, with 9 bases that match TRBD1. Trimming took 5 bases from V and 7 from J; bases not matched to a gene: 9. The CDR3 is 15 residues long. Germline CDR1 LNHDA, CDR2 SQIVND (reference sequence). The CDR3: CASSLIRDRVNEQFF. The CDR3 nucleotides are TGTGCCAGTAGTCTTATTCGGGACAGGGTGAATGAGCAGTTCTTC. The variable domain in full, completed from reference TRBV19 and TRBJ2-1, reads DGGITQSPKYLFRKEGQNVTLSCEQNLNHDAMYWYRQDPGQGLRLIYYSQIVNDFQKGDIAEGYSVSREKKESFPLTVTSAQKNPTAFYLCASSLIRDRVNEQFFGPGTRLTVL.

This chain joins TRBV5-1 and TRBJ1-5, with TRBD1 matching over 7 bases. CDR1 is SGHRS and CDR2 is YFSETQ in the germline V gene. The CDR3 consists of 15 residues. V lost 2 bases, J lost 3 bases, and 5 bases stayed unmatched. CDR3 sequence reads: CASSFTGTDNQPQHF. The CDR3 bases are TGCGCCAGCAGCTTTACCGGGACAGACAATCAGCCCCAGCATTTT.